This T cell receptor beta chain was documented in a study of T cells in Graves' hyperthyroidism and ophthalmopathy. Study context: It was at initial diagnosis, before any treatment, that peripheral blood was collected.

The CDR3 sequence is 16 residues long. Template material for amplifying TCR beta CDR3 regions consisted of RNA transcripts. An initial round of RT-PCR targeting the TCR CDR3 relied on the HTBI primer set. TCRdb redid the calling of the multiplex PCR reads with MiXCR, one entry per CDR3 protein. The sample contains about 260,000 distinct CDR3 sequences, approximately 23% of which appear only once. This clonotype originated in a man younger than 40 with Graves' ophthalmopathy. The chain couples TRBV12-3 or TRBV12-4 to TRBJ2-1, with TRBD2 identical over 8 bases. The tail of the sequence fits TRBJ2-7 better, so the J call may be wrong. Sequencing was carried out using blood. CDR3 residues: CASSLGREATYNEQYF. In DNA, the CDR3 is TGTGCCAGCAGTTTGGGGCGGGAGGCTACCTACAATGAGCAGTACTTC.